This record covers a single T cell receptor (beta chain). CDR3 length: 12 amino acids. V was clipped by 3 bases and J by 7 bases, with 9 bases between them. Germline V gene lookup returns CDR1 SGHTA and CDR2 FQGNSA. This sample was included in a study of CD8 T cells in Susac syndrome. When the RNA was reverse transcribed, random hexamers were used with an input of roughly 0.45 to 1 ug. TCRdb reprocessed the immunoSEQ multiplex PCR reads via MiXCR and lists one record per CDR3 protein. The profile shows around 110,000 distinct CDR3 sequences, 96% of them singletons. Sample: CD4+ T cells from PBMCs. The sequence was obtained from a human donor with Susac syndrome. The chain combines TRBV7-2 with TRBJ2-5, with no clear D. The CDR3 here is CASSFAGGTQYF. The CDR3 region has the DNA TGTGCCAGCAGCTTTGCCGGCGGGACCCAGTACTTC.